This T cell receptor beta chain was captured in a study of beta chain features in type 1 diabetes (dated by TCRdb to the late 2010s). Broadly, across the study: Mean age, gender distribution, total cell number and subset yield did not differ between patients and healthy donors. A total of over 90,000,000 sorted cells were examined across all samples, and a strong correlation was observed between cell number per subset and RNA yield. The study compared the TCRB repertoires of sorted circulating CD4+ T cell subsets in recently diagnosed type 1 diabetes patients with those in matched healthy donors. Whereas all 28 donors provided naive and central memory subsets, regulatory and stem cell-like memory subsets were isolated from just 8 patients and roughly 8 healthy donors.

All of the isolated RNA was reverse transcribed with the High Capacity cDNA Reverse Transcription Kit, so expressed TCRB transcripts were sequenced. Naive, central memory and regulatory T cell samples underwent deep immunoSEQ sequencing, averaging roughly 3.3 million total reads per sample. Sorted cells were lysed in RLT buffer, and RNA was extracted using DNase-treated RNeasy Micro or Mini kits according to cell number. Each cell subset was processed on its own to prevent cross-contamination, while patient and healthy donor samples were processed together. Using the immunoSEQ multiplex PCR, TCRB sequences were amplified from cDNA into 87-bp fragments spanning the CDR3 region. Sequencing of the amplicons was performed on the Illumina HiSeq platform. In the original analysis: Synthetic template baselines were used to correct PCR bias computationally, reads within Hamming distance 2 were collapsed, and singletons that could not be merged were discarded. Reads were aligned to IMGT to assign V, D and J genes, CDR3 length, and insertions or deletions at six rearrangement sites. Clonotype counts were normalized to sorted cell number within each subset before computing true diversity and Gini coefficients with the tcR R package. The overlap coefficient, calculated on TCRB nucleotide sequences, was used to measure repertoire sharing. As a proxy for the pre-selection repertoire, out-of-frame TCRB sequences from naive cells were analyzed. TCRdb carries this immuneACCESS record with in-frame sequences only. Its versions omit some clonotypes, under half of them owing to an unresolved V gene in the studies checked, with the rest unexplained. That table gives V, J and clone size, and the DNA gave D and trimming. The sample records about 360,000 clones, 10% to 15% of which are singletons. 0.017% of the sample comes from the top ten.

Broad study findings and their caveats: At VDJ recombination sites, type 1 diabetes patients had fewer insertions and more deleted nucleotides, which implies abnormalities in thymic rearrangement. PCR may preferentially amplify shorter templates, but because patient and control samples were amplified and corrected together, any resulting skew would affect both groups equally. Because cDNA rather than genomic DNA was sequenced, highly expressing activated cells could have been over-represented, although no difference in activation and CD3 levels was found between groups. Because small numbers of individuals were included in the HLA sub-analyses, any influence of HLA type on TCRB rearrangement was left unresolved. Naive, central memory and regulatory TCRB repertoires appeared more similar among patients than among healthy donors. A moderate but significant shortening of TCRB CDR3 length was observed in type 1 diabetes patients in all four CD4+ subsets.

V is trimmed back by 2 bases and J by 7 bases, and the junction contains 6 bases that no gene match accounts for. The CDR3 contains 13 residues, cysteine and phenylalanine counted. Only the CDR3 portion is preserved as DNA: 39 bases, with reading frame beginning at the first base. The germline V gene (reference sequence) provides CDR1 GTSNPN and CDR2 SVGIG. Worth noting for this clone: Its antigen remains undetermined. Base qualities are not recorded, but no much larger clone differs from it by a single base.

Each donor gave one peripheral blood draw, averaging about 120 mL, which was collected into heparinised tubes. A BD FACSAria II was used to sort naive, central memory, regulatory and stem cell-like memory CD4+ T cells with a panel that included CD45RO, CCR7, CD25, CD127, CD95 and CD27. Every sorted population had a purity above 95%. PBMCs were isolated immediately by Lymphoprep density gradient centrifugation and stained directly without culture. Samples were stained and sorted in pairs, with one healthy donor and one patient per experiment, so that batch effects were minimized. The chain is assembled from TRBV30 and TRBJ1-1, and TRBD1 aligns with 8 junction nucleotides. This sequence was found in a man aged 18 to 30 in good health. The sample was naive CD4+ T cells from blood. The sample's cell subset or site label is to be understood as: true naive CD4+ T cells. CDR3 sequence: CAWSLGTGNEAFF. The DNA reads TGTGCCTGGAGTCTAGGGACAGGAAATGAAGCTTTCTTT.